This TCR beta chain derives from a study of shared clonotypes between healthy human individuals (dated by TCRdb to about 2020). About the investigation overall: A few men and a couple of women, aged 18 to 49 years, made up the cohort. To estimate repertoire size and how much clonotype sharing occurs between individuals, the study deeply sequenced the blood TCR repertoires of 5 or 6 healthy adults. To increase sequencing depth and limit assay-specific biases, TCR repertoire library preparation and sequencing were carried out by different laboratories using diverse techniques. For each donor, CD4 naive and CD4 memory were each run on three plates, CD8 naive on two plates, and CD8 memory on one plate. Leukapheresis yielded between about 0.85 and 9.5 billion PBMCs per donor.

Healthy HIV-negative adults with no recently reported acute infections or vaccinations were included as donors. Only Caucasian adults living in Nashville, Tennessee, USA were represented among the donors. Magnetic negative selection was used to enrich CD4+ T cells, after which naive cells were positively selected on CD45RA and the negative fraction became the memory subset. Blood was collected by leukapheresis, and PBMCs were isolated by Ficoll-Histopaque density gradient centrifugation and then cryopreserved in liquid nitrogen vapor phase. Purity and quantity of every magnetically sorted T cell population were checked by analytical flow cytometry. From each sorted fraction, genomic DNA was isolated and quantified by UV absorbance on a Nanodrop 2000c. Turning to this clone: This receptor's antigen is unknown. No per-base quality is available; no much larger clone lies one base away.

Results the study describes overall, beyond this receptor: Rarefaction of sorted-subset datasets indicated incomplete sequencing despite the large sequencing depth. Compared with non-shared clonotypes, clonotypes shared by all four sorted-subset donors had higher generation probabilities. The small number of donors limited the genetic and exposure-history diversity represented. Pairwise subsampling led to the expectation that sequencing depth would affect the degree of clonotype sharing among donors. Approximately 5% of naive CD4, 3.5% of naive CD8, roughly 2.4% of memory CD4, and around 0.4% of memory CD8 clonotypes were shared across a few donors. Sampling was restricted to blood, and TCR repertoires in tissues likely differ from the TCR repertoires found in blood. Naive subsets generally had larger estimated clonotype richness than memory subsets did.

CDR1 and CDR2, per the germline V gene (reference sequence), are MNHNY and SVGAGI. Germline trimming amounts to 2 bases on V and 2 bases on J, with 4 as the count of junction bases outside the gene matches. The CDR3, from cysteine to phenylalanine, totals 16 residues. Of the read, only the CDR3 DNA is kept; its 48 bases are in frame from base 1. TCR CDR3 regions were amplified from genomic DNA by multiplex PCR using the deep immunoSEQ assay. For each cell subset, the extracted genomic DNA was distributed evenly across all wells of several immunoSEQ 96-well plates, and each plate served as one replicate. For sorted subsets, each replicate PCR was loaded with 200 ng genomic DNA, equivalent to 30,000 or so T cell genomes. Purified libraries were quantified with a Qubit 3.0 fluorometer, sized on a Bioanalyzer 2100, and re-quantified with the KAPA Library Quantification kit. Every immunoSEQ 96-well plate was sequenced on a dedicated single-read 150-cycle Illumina NextSeq 550 flow cell. In the paper's pipeline: Because the immunoSEQ output included only junctional sequences and no quality scores, the filtering could not be the same as the filtering used for full-length reads. To assign V/J genes and CDR3, sequences were annotated against IMGT germline references using PyIR, a Python wrapper for IgBLAST v1.9. Reads were removed for weak V/J assignments (E-value above 1e-6), missing CDR3, stop codons, out-of-frame junctions, or ambiguous translated residues. V3J clonotypes were defined as sequences sharing an identical inferred V gene, J gene, and CDR3 amino acid sequence. Percentage overlap between repertoires was calculated by dividing the number of shared unique clonotypes by the size of the smaller repertoire. Repertoire richness was assessed with RTK rarefaction, the Chao1 estimator, and Recon v2.1 estimates of unobserved clonotypes. Generation probabilities were computed with OLGA for all TCRbeta clonotypes obtained by the gDNA method from several donors. This immuneACCESS table, as held by TCRdb, lists in-frame sequences with V and J called but not all clones. Of the missing ones, under half trace to an unresolved V gene in checked studies; the others have no known cause. Clone size and the V and J calls come from that table; the DNA yielded D and trimming. The sample table records 1.5 million to 1.9 million clones; roughly 98% of these occur just once. The ten biggest clones cover roughly 0.45% of the sample.

The sequencing input was naive CD4+ T cells sorted from blood. Sample cell subset or site, as interpreted from the label and publication: CD45RA+ positively selected. This receptor chain uses TRBV6-6 and TRBJ2-3; TRBD1 fits 10 bases in the junction. The TCR sequence derives from a man aged 30-40 years in good health. In nucleotides, the sequence is TGTGCCAGCAGTTACCGGGGGACAGGGGCCACAGATACGCAGTATTTT. Translated, it reads CASSYRGTGATDTQYF.